These 21 T cell receptor beta chains were all obtained from the same sample, sequenced in a study of T cells after somatic rescue of genetic block. Using immunoSEQ multiplex PCR, the repertoire was profiled, and TCRdb retains in-frame clones only, with some absent. Of approximately 70,000 clones in the sample, roughly 91% were seen once. Sequenced input: peripheral blood mononuclear cells (PBMCs). Every receptor here comes from a man aged 25-40 years.

The chain has TRBV5-4 and TRBJ1-2; a weak D match, TRBD1 (5 bases). CDR1 SGHNT and CDR2 YYREEE come from the germline V gene (reference sequence). This CDR3 region has 17 residues. The V and J ends lost 4 bases and 1 base respectively, with 20 bases between them. This CDR3 reads CASSAFPYRPSNYGYTF. The CDR3 DNA follows: TGTGCCAGCAGCGCCTTCCCCTACAGGCCCAGTAACTATGGCTACACCTTC. Based on the CDR3 plus reference TRBV5-4 and TRBJ1-2, the full variable domain is ETGVTQSPTHLIKTRGQQVTLRCSSQSGHNTVSWYQQALGQGPQFIFQYYREEENGRGNFPPRFSGLQFPNYSSELNVNALELDDSALYLCASSAFPYRPSNYGYTFGSGTRLTVV.

CDR3 region: CASSPLGKAYNEQFF. The CDR3 DNA reads TGTGCCAGCAGCCCACTGGGGAAGGCCTACAATGAGCAGTTCTTC. The chain recombines TRBV11-2 with TRBJ2-1; D remains unclear. The V and J ends lost 5 bases and 2 bases respectively, with 13 bases between them. Germline V gene lookup returns CDR1 SGHAT and CDR2 FQNNGV. CDR3 length equals 15 residues.

J is TRBJ2-5 and V is TRBV5-1; either TRBD1 or TRBD2 may fit D (5 bases each). Per the germline V gene, CDR1 is SGHRS and CDR2 is YFSETQ. The CDR3 consists of 14 residues. Trimming removed 2 bases from V and 5 bases from J, with 13 bases in between. The CDR3 loop is CASSFGGSGETQYF. The CDR3 region has the DNA TGCGCCAGCAGCTTTGGGGGTTCTGGGGAGACCCAGTACTTC.

The chain employs TRBV2 and TRBJ1-3; D is ambiguous. Germline V gene lookup returns CDR1 SNHLY and CDR2 FYNNEI. V lost 10 bases and J lost 0, with 10 bases in between. The CDR3 is made up of 13 amino acids. CDR3 residues: CANSVNSGNTIYF. Written as DNA, the CDR3 is TGTGCCAACTCAGTGAACTCTGGAAACACCATATATTTT.

This clone appeared once. The V gene is TRBV5-1, the J gene TRBJ2-7, with 11 bases that match TRBD1. V dropped 4 bases and J dropped 2; count of bases not matched to a gene: 5. The V gene's germline CDR1 is SGHRS and CDR2 YFSETQ. This CDR3 is 15 amino acids long. The chain's CDR3 is CASSQPGQGAYEQYF. In DNA form, the CDR3 reads TGCGCCAGCAGCCAACCGGGACAGGGGGCCTACGAGCAGTACTTC.

V is TRBV10-1 and J is TRBJ2-7; TRBD1 might be the D (5 bases). V lost 3 bases and J 6 bases, leaving 21 bases between the germline ends. CDR1 and CDR2 (germline): WNHNN, SYGVQD (reference sequence). CDR3 length equals 16 residues. CDR3 residues: CASSDPRGQNVGEQYF. DNA of the CDR3: TGCGCCAGCAGTGATCCAAGGGGCCAAAATGTAGGCGAGCAGTACTTC.

The chain recombines TRBV7-3 with TRBJ2-1; tentative D call: TRBD1 (6 bases). CDR1 is SGHTA and CDR2 is FQGTGA in the germline V gene. Trimming took off 4 bases at V and 5 bases at J, with 15 bases between the two ends. The CDR3 is 15 amino acids. CDR3 in amino acids: CASSSDRFDHNEQFF. In nucleotides, the CDR3 is TGTGCCAGCAGCTCCGACAGGTTTGACCACAATGAGCAGTTCTTC.

This clone was observed a few times. This chain joins TRBV2 and TRBJ2-1; D gene ambiguous. Germline V gives CDR1 SNHLY, CDR2 FYNNEI. This CDR3 has 14 residues. V dropped 5 bases and J dropped 0 bases, with 8 bases sitting between them. This CDR3 is CASSLAVSYNEQFF. The CDR3 region has the DNA TGTGCCAGCAGTTTGGCGGTCTCCTACAATGAGCAGTTCTTC.

A note on this clone: Distinct nucleotide sequences in the sample also encode this CDR3. The chain couples TRBV7-2 to TRBJ2-7; TRBD2 matches 13 bases. The CDR3 runs 14 residues. Germline V lookup: CDR1 SGHTA, CDR2 FQGNSA. The J segment lost 4 bases and the V segment lost 5 bases, leaving 2 bases of the junction unmatched. CDR3 coding DNA: TGTGCCAGCAGCCCGGGACTAGCGGGGTACGAGCAGTACTTC. This sequence encodes CASSPGLAGYEQYF.

The chain employs TRBV2 and TRBJ1-5; 8 bases agree with TRBD1. The CDR3 has 16 residues. Germline loops: CDR1 SNHLY, CDR2 FYNNEI. J was trimmed by 1 base and V by 7 bases; bases with no gene match: 9. The CDR3 spells CASTGDRDRSNQPQHF. In DNA form, the CDR3 reads TGTGCCAGCACGGGCGACCGGGACAGGAGCAATCAGCCCCAGCATTTT.

The chain links TRBV15 to TRBJ1-5; D is unresolved. CDR3 length: 14 amino acids. The ends were cut back, 0 bases at V and 4 bases at J, with 7 bases in the middle. The germline V gene encodes CDR1 LNHNV and CDR2 YYDKDF (reference sequence). The CDR3 loop reads CATSRDHRNQPQHF. The DNA of the CDR3 is TGTGCCACCAGCAGAGATCATCGTAATCAGCCCCAGCATTTT.

The chain joins TRBV2 to TRBJ2-1, with D perhaps given as TRBD1 or TRBD2 (5 bases each). The length of the CDR3 is 12 residues. The ends were cut back, 10 bases at V and 4 bases at J, with 11 bases in the middle. In germline, CDR1 is SNHLY, CDR2 FYNNEI. The CDR3 sequence is CATRDGYNEQFF. For the CDR3, the DNA is TGTGCCACCCGGGACGGTTACAATGAGCAGTTCTTC.

The chain has TRBV5-1 and TRBJ1-1; TRBD1 might be the D (6 bases). Germline V gene sequence: CDR1 SGHRS, CDR2 YFSETQ. V gave up 5 bases and J gave up 4 bases, with 12 bases separating them. There are 13 residues in the CDR3. In nucleotides, the CDR3 is TGCGCCAGCAGTCTTACAGGGATCACTGAAGCTTTCTTT. Protein: CASSLTGITEAFF.

The V gene is TRBV5-5, the J gene TRBJ1-2, with D tentatively TRBD1 (5 bases). Germline V gene data show CDR1 as SGHKS and CDR2 as YYEKEE (reference sequence). V lost 0 bases and J lost 1, with 16 bases in between. The CDR3 covers 17 residues. CDR3 in DNA: TGTGCCAGCAGCTTGGGGGCCGCGACAGCCGATAACTATGGCTACACCTTC. Its translation is CASSLGAATADNYGYTF.

This clone turned up a few times. The chain couples TRBV4-1 to TRBJ1-1; no firm D call. Looked up from germline, CDR1 is MGHRA and CDR2 is YSYEKL. The V end was cut by 0 bases, the J end by 6 bases, with 5 bases between. The CDR3 length is 12 residues. The CDR3 DNA reads TGCGCCAGCAGCCAAGATCGGTCTGAAGCTTTCTTT. It is translated as CASSQDRSEAFF.

The chain recombines TRBV29-1 with TRBJ1-3; D is undetermined. Trimming took off 4 bases at V and 0 bases at J, with 4 bases between the two ends. Germline V CDR1 and CDR2: SQVTM, ANQGSEA. The CDR3 loop spans 12 amino acids. DNA of the CDR3: TGCAGCGTTGGCAGCTCTGGAAACACCATATATTTT. Encoded protein: CSVGSSGNTIYF. Complete variable domain (other parts from reference TRBV29-1 and TRBJ1-3): SAVISQKPSRDICQRGTSLTIQCQVDSQVTMMFWYRQQPGQSLTLIATANQGSEATYESGFVIDKFPISRPNLTFSTLTVSNMSPEDSSIYLCSVGSSGNTIYFGEGSWLTVV.

As regards this clone: In the same sample, other DNA sequences code for this CDR3. The chain employs TRBV30 and TRBJ1-1, with D uncertain. This CDR3 is built from 13 residues. V shed 0 bases and J shed 1 base, with 6 bases lying between them. Germline V lookup: CDR1 GTSNPN, CDR2 SVGIG (reference sequence). The CDR3 region has the DNA TGTGCCTGGAGTGTAACCAGGAACACTGAAGCTTTCTTT. This encodes CAWSVTRNTEAFF. The full variable domain, its missing parts supplied by reference TRBV30 and TRBJ1-1, is SQTIHQWPATLVQPVGSPLSLECTVEGTSNPNLYWYRQAAGRGLQLLFYSVGIGQISSEVPQNLSASRPQDRQFILSSKKLLLSDSGFYLCAWSVTRNTEAFFGQGTRLTVV.

The chain combines TRBV5-6 with TRBJ2-7; 10 bases align to TRBD2. Germline V lookup: CDR1 SGHDT, CDR2 YYEEEE. With 4 bases clipped from V and 7 bases from J, the junction kept 8 bases outside the gene matches. The CDR3 length is 14 residues. This CDR3 reads CASSVGLAASEQYF. The CDR3 nucleotides are TGTGCCAGCAGCGTTGGACTAGCGGCGTCGGAGCAGTACTTC. The full variable domain, rest sourced from reference TRBV5-6 and TRBJ2-7, is DAGVTQSPTHLIKTRGQQVTLRCSPKSGHDTVSWYQQALGQGPQFIFQYYEEEERQRGNFPDRFSGHQFPNYSSELNVNALLLGDSALYLCASSVGLAASEQYFGPGTRLTVT.

V usage is TRBV27 and J usage is TRBJ2-1; 7 nucleotides agree with TRBD1. Per the germline V gene, CDR1 is MNHEY and CDR2 is SMNVEV (reference sequence). The ends lost 2 bases at V and 2 bases at J; junction bases unmatched: 3. This CDR3 has 15 amino acids. As DNA, the CDR3 is TGTGCCAGCAGTTTAGCCGACAGGGCCTACAATGAGCAGTTCTTC. This gives the protein CASSLADRAYNEQFF.

A remark on this clone: Other DNA sequences in the same sample also yield this CDR3. This chain joins TRBV6-5 and TRBJ2-2; D is unresolved. V lost 0 bases and J lost 1, with 0 bases in between. Germline loops: CDR1 MNHEY, CDR2 SVGAGI. The CDR3 is 13 residues long. For the CDR3, the DNA is TGTGCCAGCAGTTACTCGAACACCGGGGAGCTGTTTTTT. This translates into CASSYSNTGELFF.

This chain uses TRBV30 with TRBJ2-5; possibly TRBD2 for D (6 bases). Germline CDR1 is GTSNPN and CDR2 is SVGIG (reference sequence). The V and J ends lost 2 bases and 2 bases respectively, with 9 bases between them. The CDR3 extends over 13 amino acids. Here the CDR3 DNA reads TGTGCCTGGAGTTGGGACTCTCAAGAGACCCAGTACTTC. Translated, it gives CAWSWDSQETQYF. The full variable domain, with the rest looked up from reference TRBV30 and TRBJ2-5, is SQTIHQWPATLVQPVGSPLSLECTVEGTSNPNLYWYRQAAGRGLQLLFYSVGIGQISSEVPQNLSASRPQDRQFILSSKKLLLSDSGFYLCAWSWDSQETQYFGPGTRLLVL.